The 26 T cell receptor beta chains presented below share a single source sample, sequenced in a study of response to subunit inactivated influenza vaccine. Via MiXCR, TCRdb re-called the RT-PCR reads, giving one row per CDR3 protein. The sample holds 500,000 to 600,000 distinct CDR3 sequences, about an eighth seen once. The starting material was PBMCs from blood, obtained on the day of vaccination. These receptors all stem from a man aged 45-65 years who received an inactivated influenza vaccine.

With regard to this clonotype: A read error may explain this, as a much larger clone is one base away. The V gene is TRBV7-8, the J gene TRBJ2-1; TRBD2 aligns across 13 bases. CDR3 size: 19 residues. Germline assignment: CDR1 SGHVS and CDR2 FQNEAQ. The CDR3 loop is CASSQDYRTSGGSYSEQFF. The CDR3 bases are TGTGCCAGCAGCCAAGACTACAGGACTAGCGGGGGATCCTACAGTGAGCAGTTCTTC.

This clonotype was counted a few times. The CDR3 here is CASKGARTLMQETQYF. In DNA form, the CDR3 reads TGTGCCAGCAAGGGGGCCAGGACCCTAATGCAAGAGACCCAGTACTTC. This sequence joins TRBV28 and TRBJ2-5, with TRBD1 matching 7 bases. The CDR3 loop spans 16 amino acids. Germline V gives CDR1 MDHEN, CDR2 SYDVKM. With V trimmed by 7 bases and J by 2 bases, 13 bases remained unmatched.

This clonotype was seen a handful of times. CDR3 nucleotide sequence: TGCAGCGTTGCCCAGGCGTTGAACACTGAAGCTTTCTTT. Protein sequence: CSVAQALNTEAFF. V usage is TRBV29-1 and J usage is TRBJ1-1; D is unclear. This CDR3 region has 13 residues. The germline V gene encodes CDR1 SQVTM and CDR2 ANQGSEA. V lost 4 bases and J lost 0, with 9 bases in between.

V usage is TRBV9 and J usage is TRBJ2-1; possibly TRBD1 for D (6 bases). V was clipped by 4 bases and J by 4 bases, with 18 bases between them. The CDR3 length is 16 residues. Per germline, CDR1 SGDLS and CDR2 YYNGEE. The CDR3 sequence: CASSHDSQGSYNEQFF. The CDR3 region has the DNA TGTGCCAGCAGCCACGATTCGCAGGGGTCTTACAATGAGCAGTTCTTC.

Many counts were recorded for this clonotype. This chain connects TRBV5-1 to TRBJ2-7, with TRBD1 as a possible D gene (5 bases). CDR1 is SGHRS and CDR2 is YFSETQ in the germline V gene. The V gene lost 2 bases and the J gene lost 5 bases, with 11 bases spanning the gap. This CDR3 spans 13 amino acids. The CDR3 coding sequence is TGCGCCAGCAGCTTCCAGGGTTTGGACGAGCAGTACTTC. It specifies CASSFQGLDEQYF.

The J gene is TRBJ2-1, the V gene TRBV5-4; TRBD2 is a possible D gene (7 bases). CDR3 length: 16 residues. V lost 7 bases, J lost 9 bases, and 26 bases lay in between. Per the germline V gene, CDR1 is SGHNT and CDR2 is YYREEE (reference sequence). Written as DNA, the CDR3 is TGTGCCAGCGGCCCCGGGGGGCTGGCCGGTTATGGTGAGCAGTTCTTC. Translating gives CASGPGGLAGYGEQFF.

This clonotype turned up a few times. The CDR3 region has the DNA TGTGCCAGCAGTACATGGTACACCGGGGAGCTGTTTTTT. It encodes CASSTWYTGELFF. V and J are TRBV4-2 and TRBJ2-2; D is undetermined. Germline V gene sequence: CDR1 LGHNA, CDR2 YNFKEQ. V was clipped by 6 bases and J by 3 bases, with 8 bases between them. This CDR3 region has 13 residues.

This clonotype was seen a few times. The chain joins TRBV6-1 to TRBJ2-3; D is perhaps TRBD2 (7 bases). The germline CDR1 and CDR2 sequences are MNHNS and SASEGT. The CDR3 covers 13 residues. V lost 6 bases and J lost 5, with 12 bases in between. The CDR3 spells CASSKGGVDTQYF. DNA of the CDR3: TGTGCCAGCAGCAAAGGGGGGGTAGATACGCAGTATTTT.

CDR3 loop: CSARDIQRVQETQYF. In DNA form, the CDR3 reads TGCAGTGCTAGAGATATTCAACGGGTTCAAGAGACCCAGTACTTC. The chain uses TRBV20-1 and TRBJ2-5; D unclear. Per the germline V gene, CDR1 is DFQATT and CDR2 is SNEGSKA (reference sequence). V was cut by 0 bases and J by 2 bases, with 13 bases left in between. The CDR3 consists of 15 residues.

This sequence joins TRBV5-1 and TRBJ2-3; D uncertain. Trimming took 0 bases from V and 5 from J, leaving 4 bases between them. The CDR3 covers 12 residues. The germline V gene encodes CDR1 SGHRS and CDR2 YFSETQ. For the CDR3, the DNA is TGCGCCAGCAGCTTGGGAAAAGATACGCAGTATTTT. Translating it yields CASSLGKDTQYF.

Many counts were recorded for this clonotype. The CDR3 coding sequence is TGTGCCAGCAGCTTGGTCCGAGTAGCGGGCGACCCCACCGGGGAGCTGTTTTTT. Its protein product is CASSLVRVAGDPTGELFF. This chain connects TRBV5-6 to TRBJ2-2, with 7 bases fitting TRBD2. Germline V gives CDR1 SGHDT, CDR2 YYEEEE. The CDR3 totals 18 residues. Germline trimming cut 0 bases from V and 4 bases from J; bases unmatched to any gene: 12.

The sample holds many counts of this clonotype. V is TRBV5-1 and J is TRBJ2-1; 9 bases map to TRBD1. Germline CDR1 and CDR2: SGHRS and YFSETQ. Trimming at V came to 0 bases and at J to 12 bases, leaving 10 bases not matched to a gene. This CDR3 comprises 15 residues. Here the CDR3 reads CASSLVPGQGLVQFF. The CDR3 coding sequence is TGCGCCAGCAGCTTGGTCCCGGGACAGGGTTTGGTGCAGTTCTTC.

In its sample, this clonotype was seen a few times. The genes are TRBV7-2 and TRBJ2-7; 11 bases are a match to TRBD2. The junction had 11 bases not matched to a gene; V was cut back by 2 bases and J by 5 bases. The V gene's germline CDR1 is SGHTA and CDR2 FQGNSA. The CDR3 runs to 17 residues. DNA for the CDR3: TGTGCCAGCAGCTTACCACTACACAAACTAGCGGGAGACGAGCAGTACTTC. Translation: CASSLPLHKLAGDEQYF.

This clonotype was seen a handful of times. V gene TRBV29-1 combines with J gene TRBJ1-2, with D hard to call. The CDR3 sequence is 13 residues long. The V and J ends lost 7 bases and 3 bases respectively, with 15 bases between them. CDR1 is SQVTM, CDR2 ANQGSEA, per germline. CDR3 bases: TGCAGCGGTGGGCCCGCAGGTCACTATGGCTACACCTTC. Translated, it gives CSGGPAGHYGYTF.

The chain combines TRBV29-1 with TRBJ2-3; perhaps D is TRBD1 or TRBD2 (5 bases each). The CDR3 is 14 amino acids. V was cut by 3 bases and J by 2 bases, with 12 bases left in between. Germline loops: CDR1 SQVTM, CDR2 ANQGSEA. The CDR3 nucleotides read TGCAGCGTTGAGGGGGAGACCGTCACAGATACGCAGTATTTT. Translation: CSVEGETVTDTQYF.

Only a few counts were recorded for this clonotype. The chain recombines TRBV11-1 with TRBJ2-6; maybe TRBD1 (6 bases). The CDR3 spans 18 residues. Germline values: CDR1 SGHAT, CDR2 FQDESV (reference sequence). V was clipped by 5 bases and J by 0 bases, with 17 bases between them. The chain's CDR3 is CASSQARDIFSGANVLTF. The CDR3 DNA is TGTGCCAGCAGCCAGGCCCGGGACATCTTCTCTGGGGCCAACGTCCTGACTTTC.

Many counts were recorded for this clonotype. The gene calls are TRBV7-2 and TRBJ1-2, with D possibly being TRBD1 (6 bases). Germline V gives CDR1 SGHTA, CDR2 FQGNSA. CDR3 length: 16 residues. V lost 1 base to trimming and J lost 4 bases, with 16 bases between them. The DNA of the CDR3 is TGTGCCAGCAGCTTAGAACCAGGGGTGAGCGGCTATGGCTACACCTTC. It specifies CASSLEPGVSGYGYTF. The full variable domain, in which reference TRBV7-2 and TRBJ1-2 provide the parts outside the CDR3, is GAGVSQSPSNKVTEKGKDVELRCDPISGHTALYWYRQSLGQGLEFLIYFQGNSAPDKSGLPSDRFSAERTGGSVSTLTIQRTQQEDSAVYLCASSLEPGVSGYGYTFGSGTRLTVV.

This clonotype was seen only a few times. This chain joins TRBV11-2 and TRBJ2-3; D may correspond to TRBD1 or TRBD2 (7 bases each). The CDR3 is 18 amino acids. The germline V gene has CDR1 SGHAT and CDR2 FQNNGV. Trimming left V 6 bases short and J 4 bases short, with 26 bases between. The CDR3 coding sequence is TGTGCCAGCAGACAGAGCCCAGGGGGGGGTCGTACCGCAGATACGCAGTATTTT. As protein: CASRQSPGGGRTADTQYF.

DNA for the CDR3: TGTGCCATCACCGGATACAGGGCCGGGGCCAACGTCCTGACTTTC. Protein sequence: CAITGYRAGANVLTF. The V call is TRBV10-3, the J call TRBJ2-6; D perhaps matches TRBD1 (6 bases). Trimming cost V 7 bases and J 4 bases, with 14 bases left between them. The CDR3 consists of 15 residues. CDR1 and CDR2 from the germline V gene are ENHRY and SYGVKD.

This clonotype was found a few times. The V gene is TRBV4-2, the J gene TRBJ2-7; 11 nucleotides match TRBD1. Germline CDR1 is LGHNA and CDR2 is YNFKEQ. CDR3 length equals 16 residues. Trimming removed 3 bases from V and 6 bases from J; junction bases left unmatched: 10. The CDR3 DNA reads TGTGCCAGCAGCCAGAGTCCGGGACAGGGGGATTTCGAGCAGTACTTC. Encoded protein: CASSQSPGQGDFEQYF.

This clonotype has just a few counts. The chain has TRBV20-1 and TRBJ2-4, with D perhaps TRBD1 (6 bases). V lost 6 bases, J lost 0 bases, and 30 bases lay in between. Germline V gives CDR1 DFQATT, CDR2 SNEGSKA (reference sequence). The CDR3 runs 20 residues. The CDR3: CSARHTVIPRQELAKNIQYF. CDR3 bases: TGCAGTGCCAGGCATACCGTAATACCGCGACAGGAGTTAGCCAAAAACATTCAGTACTTC.

The rearrangement links TRBV4-1 to TRBJ2-4; D ambiguous. This CDR3 is 13 amino acids long. Between the trimmed V and J ends, which lost 5 bases and 6 bases, there was a span of 11 bases. The germline V gene encodes CDR1 MGHRA and CDR2 YSYEKL. CDR3 loop: CASSKPSLNIQYF. CDR3 in DNA: TGCGCCAGCAGCAAACCGAGCCTAAACATTCAGTACTTC.

This clonotype was seen at least ten times. The rearrangement uses TRBV3-1 and TRBJ2-7; the D gene is possibly TRBD2 (5 bases). CDR1 LGHDT and CDR2 YNNKEL come from the germline V gene (reference sequence). The V end lost 3 bases, the J end lost 4 bases, and 7 bases lay between the germline ends. The CDR3 contains 12 residues. CDR3 in amino acids: CASSHRGYEQYF. The CDR3 nucleotides are TGTGCCAGCAGCCATCGGGGTTACGAGCAGTACTTC.

The rearrangement links TRBV9 to TRBJ2-7; tentatively, D is TRBD1 (6 bases). The CDR3 consists of 15 residues. Germline V lookup: CDR1 SGDLS, CDR2 YYNGEE. The germline V and J ends were trimmed by 1 base and 0 bases, with 11 bases remaining between them. DNA of the CDR3: TGTGCCAGCAGCGTAAGCACAGGGAGCTCCTACGAGCAGTACTTC. Translated: CASSVSTGSSYEQYF.

This clonotype was counted only a few times. CDR3 nucleotides: TGCAGTGCAGGACAGGGTGAGAGCAATCAGCCCCAGCATTTT. This sequence encodes CSAGQGESNQPQHF. The chain links TRBV20-1 to TRBJ1-5; 8 bases are shared with TRBD1. The germline V gene has CDR1 DFQATT and CDR2 SNEGSKA (reference sequence). This CDR3 has 14 residues. The J segment lost 1 base and the V segment lost 6 bases, leaving 5 bases of the junction unmatched.

This clonotype showed up many times. V is TRBV27 and J is TRBJ1-5; no definite D call. This CDR3 spans 16 amino acids. CDR1 and CDR2 (germline): MNHEY, SMNVEV (reference sequence). V lost 4 bases, J lost 5 bases, and 18 bases lay in between. CDR3 protein: CASSSREASVHQPQHF. The CDR3 DNA reads as TGTGCCAGCAGTTCCCGGGAGGCGTCCGTTCATCAGCCCCAGCATTTT.